These T cell receptor beta chains were read from a single sample in a study of technical replicates of blood from a few donors. Measured with immunoSEQ multiplex PCR; TCRdb has only the in-frame clones, and not every one. The sample lists about 68,000 clones, roughly 97% seen once, with roughly 0.25% in the top ten. Sequences were obtained from T cells isolated from PBMCs. These receptor sequences come from a human donor in good health. Both conserved end residues are part of each CDR3. The D gene is left open where the match is weak. Size is omitted from some rows. Given values are once, few, many or a class for expanded clones.

CASKVHEGADTEAFF,TGTGCCAGCAAGGTCCACGAGGGGGCTGACACTGAAGCTTTCTTT,TRBJ1-1,TRBV28,TRBD1,15,once
CASSLSASSAYGYTF,TGTGCCAGCAGCTTAAGCGCCTCGTCTGCTTATGGCTACACCTTC,TRBJ1-2,TRBV11-2,-,15,-
CASSLKRSTGELFF,TGCGCCAGCAGCTTGAAGAGGTCGACCGGGGAGCTGTTTTTT,TRBJ2-2,TRBV5-1,-,14,-
CASSLVLGAAYSNQPQHF,TGTGCCAGCAGCTTAGTCTTGGGAGCTGCGTATAGCAATCAGCCCCAGCATTTT,TRBJ1-5,TRBV7-8,-,18,-
CASNPSGRAYTGELFF,TGTGCCAGCAATCCTAGCGGGAGGGCCTACACCGGGGAGCTGTTTTTT,TRBJ2-2,TRBV9,TRBD2,16,-
CASSRRASSGNTIYF,TGTGCCAGCAGCCGGCGGGCTAGCTCTGGAAACACCATATATTTT,TRBJ1-3,TRBV11-3,-,15,-
CASQNPLGGASYGYTF,TGTGCCAGCCAAAACCCTTTAGGTGGGGCGAGCTATGGCTACACCTTC,TRBJ1-2,TRBV28,-,16,-
CASSYSSGTKNYGYTF,TGTGCCAGCAGTTACTCGAGCGGGACCAAAAACTATGGCTACACCTTC,TRBJ1-2,TRBV6-5,-,16,-
CASSEVGLAGGPGELFF,TGTGCCAGCAGTGAAGTAGGACTAGCGGGAGGACCCGGGGAGCTGTTTTTT,TRBJ2-2,TRBV6-1,TRBD2,17,-
CAISEQSNYGYTF,TGTGCCATCAGTGAACAGTCTAACTATGGCTACACCTTC,TRBJ1-2,TRBV10-3,-,13,-
CASGLMAGASLYEQYF,TGTGCTAGTGGTTTGATGGCGGGAGCTAGTCTTTACGAGCAGTACTTC,TRBJ2-7,TRBV12-5,TRBD2,16,-
CASSEIGSGGEQYF,TGTGCCAGCAGTGAAATTGGGAGTGGCGGGGAGCAGTACTTC,TRBJ2-7,TRBV6-1,-,14,-
CASSSTYEQYF,TGTGCCAGCAGCTCCACCTACGAGCAGTACTTC,TRBJ2-7,TRBV7-9,-,11,-
CASSPETGGAGYTF,TGTGCCAGCTCACCAGAGACAGGGGGCGCTGGCTACACCTTC,TRBJ1-2,TRBV18,TRBD1,14,once
CSVGPGSANEKLFF,TGCAGCGTTGGGCCGGGGAGTGCTAATGAAAAACTGTTTTTT,TRBJ1-4,TRBV29-1,-,14,-
CASSFDGVPFAAFF,TGCGCCAGCAGCTTCGACGGAGTCCCATTCGCAGCTTTCTTT,TRBJ1-1,TRBV5-1,-,14,-
CASSVEGTTEAFF,TGTGCCAGCAGTGTAGAGGGTACCACTGAAGCTTTCTTT,TRBJ1-1,TRBV2,-,13,-
CASSYWADTQYF,TGTGCCAGCAGTTATTGGGCGGATACGCAGTATTTT,TRBJ2-3,TRBV6-5,-,12,-
CASSQNYGYTF,TGTGCCAGCAGTCAGAACTATGGCTACACCTTC,TRBJ1-2,TRBV2,-,11,-
CASSYWGGQETQYF,TGTGCCAGCAGTTACTGGGGAGGGCAAGAGACCCAGTACTTC,TRBJ2-5,TRBV6-5,TRBD2,14,-
CASSLALTTEQFF,TGTGCCAGCAGCTTGGCTTTGACTACTGAGCAGTTCTTC,TRBJ2-1,TRBV5-6,-,13,-
CASSPEQGTRPHYGYTF,TGCGCCAGCAGCCCGGAGCAGGGTACCCGACCCCACTATGGCTACACCTTC,TRBJ1-2,TRBV5-1,-,17,-
CASSEMQGYVRVNTEAFF,TGTGCCAGCAGTGAAATGCAGGGATACGTTAGGGTGAACACTGAAGCTTTCTTT,TRBJ1-1,TRBV2,-,18,-
CASSLGQITDTQYF,TGTGCCAGCAGCTTAGGACAGATCACAGATACGCAGTATTTT,TRBJ2-3,TRBV5-5,-,14,few
CASSHQGGAVNQPQHF,TGCGCCAGCAGCCACCAGGGCGGGGCCGTAAATCAGCCCCAGCATTTT,TRBJ1-5,TRBV4-1,-,16,-
CATRGGRLGMNTEAFF,TGTGCCACCAGGGGTGGGCGCCTTGGCATGAACACTGAAGCTTTCTTT,TRBJ1-1,TRBV28,-,16,-
CASSLQGTGGPYEQYF,TGCGCCAGCAGCCTACAAGGGACAGGGGGGCCCTACGAGCAGTACTTC,TRBJ2-7,TRBV4-1,TRBD1,16,-
CASSYWTPTGTDLRRAFF,TGTGCCAGCAGCTATTGGACCCCGACAGGTACTGACCTCCGGCGAGCTTTCTTT,TRBJ1-1,TRBV27,-,18,-
CASSEASGATTGELFF,TGTGCCAGCAGTGAAGCTAGCGGGGCTACAACCGGGGAGCTGTTTTTT,TRBJ2-2,TRBV6-1,TRBD2,16,-
CASSSAAGAYEQYF,TGTGCCAGCAGTTCGGCTGCGGGAGCCTACGAGCAGTACTTC,TRBJ2-7,TRBV27,TRBD2,14,-
CSVGGGGVYF,TGCAGCGTTGGTGGAGGGGGCGTCTACTTC,TRBJ1-2,TRBV29-1,TRBD1,10,-
CASSDGGSATDTQYF,TGTGCCAGCAGTGACGGAGGGTCAGCCACAGATACGCAGTATTTT,TRBJ2-3,TRBV2,-,15,-